This entry lists 3 T cell receptor beta chains sequenced from one sample in a study of CD8 T cells in Susac syndrome. RNA was extracted with the RNeasy kit, and a quantity of roughly 0.45 to 1 ug was reverse transcribed using random hexamers. TCRdb recomputed calls from the immunoSEQ multiplex PCR reads with MiXCR, one row per CDR3 protein. This sample carries 95,000 to 150,000 distinct CDR3 sequences, 94% of them seen once, and the ten largest clones take around 0.1%. The source material was CD4+ T cells from PBMCs. These receptors were taken from a human donor in good health.

V usage is TRBV29-1 and J usage is TRBJ1-1; the D gene is possibly TRBD1 (5 bases). The CDR3 loop spans 13 amino acids. V was cut by 5 bases and J by 0 bases, with 10 bases left in between. The germline gives CDR1 SQVTM, CDR2 ANQGSEA. This chain's CDR3 is CSVSGEVNTEAFF. In DNA form, the CDR3 reads TGCAGCGTTTCGGGGGAGGTGAACACTGAAGCTTTCTTT.

The J gene is TRBJ2-5, the V gene TRBV29-1, with no clear D. The ends were cut back, 7 bases at V and 3 bases at J, with 18 bases in the middle. The germline gives CDR1 SQVTM, CDR2 ANQGSEA. The CDR3 runs to 14 residues. CDR3: CSDLGPQFEETQYF. CDR3 bases: TGCAGCGACCTGGGTCCCCAATTTGAAGAGACCCAGTACTTC.

The chain combines TRBV28 with TRBJ1-1; 9 positions match TRBD1. The CDR3 length is 16 residues. With V trimmed by 6 bases and J by 0 bases, 8 bases remained unmatched. Germline V CDR1 and CDR2: MDHEN, SYDVKM. The CDR3 DNA reads TGTGCCAGCAGCCTTCTACAGGGGGCCTTGAACACTGAAGCTTTCTTT. Translation gives CASSLLQGALNTEAFF.